This T cell receptor beta chain is drawn from a study of monozygotic twins with inflammatory bowel disease. CDR1 is SGHAT, CDR2 FQDESV, per germline (reference sequence). The CDR3 is made up of 18 amino acids. UMIs were attached via template switching, each with a 6-nucleotide sample barcode. From its re-call of the 5' RACE reads, TCRdb lists each CDR3 protein once, without DNA. The table lists some 150,000 distinct CDR3 sequences. Collection of a roughly 2.5 ml blood sample took place per donor. This sequence originates from a human donor with ulcerative colitis or Crohn's disease, or a healthy co-twin of an affected twin (not recorded which). The sequenced sample consisted of blood. This sequence joins TRBV11-1 and TRBJ2-3; as DNA is missing, the TRBD2 call by TCRdb cannot be tested. CDR3 sequence reads: CASSFAGRSRVHTDTQYF.